The clone carrying this T cell receptor (beta chain) appeared a single time. As handled by the study authors: From reference gene primer amplification, estimates of nucleated cell counts were derived. Produced via immunoSEQ multiplex PCR; TCRdb's table is partial and in-frame only. That table furnishes V, J and clone size, whereas the DNA furnished D and trimming. Of about 240,000 clones in the sample, around 86% were seen once. The V and J ends lost 1 base and 3 bases respectively, with 13 bases between them. Germline V gives CDR1 SEHNR, CDR2 FQNEAQ (reference sequence). This CDR3 is built from 16 residues. These data are taken from a study of blood T cell repertoires in COVID-19. Study context: Whether acute or convalescent, the COVID-19 samples came from the United States, Italy and Spain. From T cells, B-cell-depleted T cells, or PBMCs came the material, which was cDNA or gDNA.

The clonotype originates from a woman aged 25 to 45 who had recovered from COVID-19. The chain recombines TRBV7-9 with TRBJ2-1, with D perhaps matching TRBD1 (6 bases). Material: peripheral blood. DNA of the CDR3: TGTGCCAGCAGCTTAGGTAGACAGGATCTCTACAATGAGCAGTTCTTC. It codes for CASSLGRQDLYNEQFF.